Each of the 26 T cell receptor beta chains below was sequenced from the same sample in a study of regulatory T cells in long-lasting Graves disease. Building the TCR beta libraries relied on iRepertoire HTBI primers, and CDR3 regions underwent Arm-PCR. TCRdb processed the multiplex PCR reads anew with MiXCR; each CDR3 protein has one entry. The data show 300,000 to 400,000 distinct CDR3 sequences, 15% to 20% seen once. Time point of the sample: newly diagnosed GD, antithyroid drugs for less than 3 months. PBMCs provided the RNA from which the TCR library was made. Sequencing was performed on peripheral blood mononuclear cells (PBMCs), taken at new diagnosis, from a patient treated with antithyroid drugs. The receptor set was obtained from a female donor with Graves disease.

CDR3 bases: TGCAGTGCTAACGGGCCGATGAACACTGAAGCTTTCTTT. It specifies CSANGPMNTEAFF. The chain recombines TRBV20-1 with TRBJ1-1; D gene uncertain. The CDR3 is made up of 13 amino acids. V was trimmed by 4 bases and J by 0 bases, leaving 9 bases between them. Germline V CDR1 and CDR2: DFQATT, SNEGSKA (reference sequence).

The CDR3 coding sequence is TGTGCCAGCAGCTTTACCCTACTGTCCCTAACCTTAGAGCAGTACTTC. Its translation is CASSFTLLSLTLEQYF. The V gene is TRBV11-2, the J gene TRBJ2-7; D is unresolved. The germline V gene has CDR1 SGHAT and CDR2 FQNNGV. The ends were cut back, 3 bases at V and 7 bases at J, with 22 bases in the middle. This CDR3 has 16 residues.

This clonotype was counted a few times. The chain carries TRBV20-1 and TRBJ2-1; 9 bases are a match to TRBD2. The V and J ends lost 5 bases and 6 bases, in that order; junction bases with no gene match: 11. The CDR3 is 15 amino acids. Germline V gives CDR1 DFQATT, CDR2 SNEGSKA (reference sequence). This CDR3 is CSAPPLREGPNEQFF. CDR3 DNA sequence: TGCAGTGCTCCACCCCTGCGGGAGGGCCCCAATGAGCAGTTCTTC.

This clonotype was recorded at least ten times. This CDR3 is CASRGGGANEETQYF. The CDR3 DNA reads TGTGCCAGCCGAGGGGGGGGCGCAAATGAAGAGACCCAGTACTTC. The rearrangement links TRBV6-2 or TRBV6-3 to TRBJ2-5; possibly TRBD2 for D (7 bases). The CDR3 covers 15 residues. CDR1 MNHEY and CDR2 SVGEGT come from the germline V gene. V was clipped by 8 bases and J by 3 bases, with 19 bases between them.

This clonotype has a handful of counts. V and J are TRBV30 and TRBJ1-5; 8 bases are shared with TRBD1. This CDR3 has 15 residues. Unmatched junction bases numbered 10, after V lost 2 bases and J lost 7 bases. Germline lookup yields CDR1 GTSNPN and CDR2 SVGIG (reference sequence). The CDR3 is CAWSSLQGARQPQHF. In DNA, the CDR3 is TGTGCCTGGAGTTCGTTGCAGGGGGCAAGACAGCCCCAGCATTTT.

The CDR3 nucleotides read TGTGCCAGCAGCCTGATCCGGATTGGGGAGGATACGCAGTATTTT. Its protein product is CASSLIRIGEDTQYF. This sequence joins TRBV14 and TRBJ2-3; a weak D match, TRBD2 (5 bases). From germline, CDR1 is SGHDN and CDR2 FVKESK. The CDR3 has 15 amino acids. The V and J ends lost 4 bases and 6 bases respectively, with 17 bases between them. The full variable domain, in which reference TRBV14 and TRBJ2-3 provide the parts outside the CDR3, is EAGVTQFPSHSVIEKGQTVTLRCDPISGHDNLYWYRRVMGKEIKFLLHFVKESKQDESGMPNNRFLAERTGGTYSTLKVQPAELEDSGVYFCASSLIRIGEDTQYFGPGTRLTVL.

This clonotype was seen just once. A read error is possible here, since a much larger clone lies one base away. This chain connects TRBV6-1 to TRBJ2-1, with D possibly matching TRBD1 (6 bases). The CDR3 is 13 amino acids. Germline assignment: CDR1 MNHNS and CDR2 SASEGT. DNA of the CDR3: TGTGCCAGCACCGTGGACAGAGACAATGAGCAGCTCTTC. Translation: CASTVDRDNEQLF.

This clonotype has a count of ten or more. The genes are TRBV29-1 and TRBJ2-7; 8 bases fit TRBD1. With V trimmed by 4 bases and J by 6 bases, 8 bases remained unmatched. CDR1 SQVTM and CDR2 ANQGSEA come from the germline V gene. The CDR3 totals 13 residues. The CDR3 protein is CSVVARQGAEQYF. The CDR3 region has the DNA TGCAGCGTTGTCGCACGGCAGGGGGCCGAGCAGTACTTC.

The sample holds a few counts of this clonotype. The chain links TRBV10-1 to TRBJ1-3; no clear D. Germline CDR1 is WNHNN and CDR2 is SYGVQD (reference sequence). V lost 8 bases and J 6 bases, leaving 23 bases between the germline ends. The CDR3 length is 16 residues. For the CDR3, the DNA is TGCGCCAGCCCCACCGAGGACGGCGGAATTGCAAACACCATATATTTT. Residues: CASPTEDGGIANTIYF.

This clonotype was seen at least ten times. The CDR3 nucleotides are TGTGCCAGCAGTTATCAGGTGGACACCTACGAGCAGTACTTC. Translated: CASSYQVDTYEQYF. The chain combines TRBV28 with TRBJ2-7; maybe TRBD1 (5 bases). The germline V gene has CDR1 MDHEN and CDR2 SYDVKM. The CDR3 loop spans 14 amino acids. V lost 4 bases and J lost 2, with 12 bases in between.

This clonotype was detected a few times. The chain carries TRBV5-1 and TRBJ2-5, with TRBD1 matching over 10 bases. Trimming took 5 bases from V and 3 from J; bases not matched to a gene: 4. This CDR3 is built from 14 residues. Germline CDR1 is SGHRS and CDR2 is YFSETQ. In DNA, the CDR3 is TGCGCCAGCAGTTCCGGGACAGGGGAAGAGACCCAGTACTTC. Amino acid sequence: CASSSGTGEETQYF. Combining the CDR3 with reference TRBV5-1 and TRBJ2-5 gives the whole variable domain KAGVTQTPRYLIKTRGQQVTLSCSPISGHRSVSWYQQTPGQGLQFLFEYFSETQRNKGNFPGRFSGRQFSNSRSEMNVSTLELGDSALYLCASSSGTGEETQYFGPGTRLLVL.

In its sample, this clonotype was seen many times. The chain combines TRBV19 with TRBJ2-7, with D possibly matching TRBD1 (6 bases). Germline CDR1 LNHDA, CDR2 SQIVND (reference sequence). This CDR3 contains 14 residues. Trimming left V 6 bases short and J 3 bases short, with 15 bases between. This chain's CDR3 is CASRTTGVNYEQYF. For the CDR3, the DNA is TGTGCCAGTAGGACGACAGGAGTCAACTACGAGCAGTACTTC.

This clonotype was recorded at least ten times. The chain has TRBV11-3 and TRBJ1-1, with 7 bases fitting TRBD1. Trimming took 5 bases from V and 0 from J; bases not matched to a gene: 6. Germline values: CDR1 SGHNT, CDR2 YENEEA. This CDR3 region has 15 residues. The CDR3 loop reads CASSPDRAMNTEAFF. In DNA, the CDR3 is TGTGCCAGCAGCCCAGACAGGGCAATGAACACTGAAGCTTTCTTT.

This clonotype came up many times. The gene calls are TRBV9 and TRBJ2-2; no definite D call. The CDR3 has 15 amino acids. Germline V gene lookup returns CDR1 SGDLS and CDR2 YYNGEE. V was cut by 0 bases and J by 5 bases, with 11 bases left in between. The CDR3 sequence is CASSVDWWATGELFF. CDR3 DNA: TGTGCCAGCAGCGTAGATTGGTGGGCGACCGGGGAGCTGTTTTTT.

This clonotype was observed a few times. The chain is built from TRBV5-4 and TRBJ1-5, with unresolved D. Trimming removed 4 bases at V and 7 bases at J, with 12 bases between. Germline lookup yields CDR1 SGHNT and CDR2 YYREEE (reference sequence). CDR3 length: 13 residues. Written as DNA, the CDR3 is TGTGCCAGCAGCGAAGATTTGGGACAGCCCCAGCATTTT. This gives the protein CASSEDLGQPQHF. Complete variable domain (other parts from reference TRBV5-4 and TRBJ1-5): ETGVTQSPTHLIKTRGQQVTLRCSSQSGHNTVSWYQQALGQGPQFIFQYYREEENGRGNFPPRFSGLQFPNYSSELNVNALELDDSALYLCASSEDLGQPQHFGDGTRLSIL.

This clonotype showed up many times. The chain recombines TRBV12-3 or TRBV12-4 with TRBJ2-7; a possible D gene is TRBD2 (5 bases). V lost 2 bases and J lost 4, with 12 bases in between. This CDR3 region has 14 residues. The DNA for the CDR3 is TGTGCCAGCAGTTTACTGGCCGGGAAATACGAGCAGTACTTC. Translated, it gives CASSLLAGKYEQYF.

At least ten counts were recorded for this clonotype. The chain has TRBV12-3 or TRBV12-4 and TRBJ2-3, with D perhaps matching TRBD1 (5 bases). Trimming took 1 base from V and 4 from J, leaving 12 bases between them. The CDR3 is 15 residues long. CDR3 in DNA: TGTGCCAGCAGTTTAGAAAAGGACAAATCAGATACGCAGTATTTT. It is translated as CASSLEKDKSDTQYF.

This clonotype was seen ten or more times. J is TRBJ2-7 and V is TRBV30, with D possibly being TRBD1 (6 bases). The V end lost 2 bases, the J end lost 4 bases, and 12 bases lay between the germline ends. Per the germline V gene, CDR1 is GTSNPN and CDR2 is SVGIG (reference sequence). The CDR3 is 13 residues long. The CDR3 nucleotides are TGTGCCTGGAGTCGCAGGGGAACTTACGAGCAGTACTTC. This codes for CAWSRRGTYEQYF.

This clonotype was recorded at least ten times. The V and J genes are TRBV11-3 and TRBJ1-1; D remains ambiguous. Trimming pared 5 bases from V and 7 bases from J, leaving 14 bases between. The CDR3 extends over 13 amino acids. Germline lookup yields CDR1 SGHNT and CDR2 YENEEA. This CDR3 is CASSPRGAVEAFF. The CDR3 DNA follows: TGTGCCAGCAGCCCTCGGGGAGCCGTTGAAGCTTTCTTT.

This clonotype was counted a few times. Possible read error: a much larger clone is one base away. V is TRBV6-1 and J is TRBJ2-1, with a possible D match to TRBD1 (6 bases). CDR3 length equals 16 residues. The germline gives CDR1 MNHNS, CDR2 SASEGT. The CDR3 nucleotides read TGTGCCAACAGTGAAGGAAACAGGGTTACGGTCCATGAGCAGTTCTTC. As protein: CANSEGNRVTVHEQFF.

In its sample, this clonotype was seen many times. The chain links TRBV28 to TRBJ1-5; D gene uncertain. CDR3 length: 12 amino acids. CDR1 is MDHEN, CDR2 SYDVKM, per germline. Trimming left V 8 bases short and J 9 bases short, with 14 bases between. Here the CDR3 DNA reads TGTGCCAGCCGTCCCCCCGAAAGGCCCCAGCATTTT. It yields the protein CASRPPERPQHF.

This clonotype was picked up a small number of times. This chain joins TRBV28 and TRBJ1-1; D not resolved. This CDR3 is built from 12 residues. From germline, CDR1 is MDHEN and CDR2 SYDVKM. V lost 5 bases and J 11 bases, leaving 15 bases between the germline ends. In DNA, the CDR3 is TGTGCCAGCAGTACCCAGCATCTAGGGGCTTTCTTT. Translating gives CASSTQHLGAFF. The full variable domain, in which reference TRBV28 and TRBJ1-1 provide the parts outside the CDR3, is DVKVTQSSRYLVKRTGEKVFLECVQDMDHENMFWYRQDPGLGLRLIYFSYDVKMKEKGDIPEGYSVSREKKERFSLILESASTNQTSMYLCASSTQHLGAFFGQGTRLTVV.

A remark on this clonotype: A single base is all that separates this from a far larger clone, so a read error is likely. The gene calls are TRBV9 and TRBJ1-1; D remains ambiguous. The CDR3 totals 15 residues. Germline CDR1 SGDLS, CDR2 YYNGEE. CDR3 protein: CASSSHFSKGTEAYF. The CDR3 nucleotides read TGTGCCAGCAGTTCACACTTCAGTAAGGGCACTGAAGCTTACTTT.

This clonotype was seen at least ten times. The chain links TRBV20-1 to TRBJ2-1, with TRBD2 matching 7 bases. Germline lookup yields CDR1 DFQATT and CDR2 SNEGSKA (reference sequence). The CDR3 contains 15 residues. J lost 6 bases, V lost 0 bases, and 8 bases had no gene match. The CDR3 nucleotides are TGCAGTGCTAGAGATACTGGCGGGAGCGGCAATGAGCAGTTCTTC. Encoded protein: CSARDTGGSGNEQFF.

This clonotype occurred many times. CDR3 nucleotides: TGTGCCAGCAGAAAGACTAGCGGGAGTTACAATGAGCAGTTCTTC. Its translation: CASRKTSGSYNEQFF. The chain employs TRBV5-5 and TRBJ2-1, with 12 positions matching TRBD2. The germline CDR1 and CDR2 sequences are SGHKS and YYEKEE (reference sequence). The CDR3 has 15 residues. With V trimmed by 5 bases and J by 4 bases, 4 bases remained unmatched.

The table lists this clonotype with many counts. This chain connects TRBV5-1 to TRBJ1-1; the D gene is possibly TRBD1 (5 bases). The CDR3 contains 15 residues. CDR1 SGHRS and CDR2 YFSETQ come from the germline V gene. The V end was cut by 0 bases, the J end by 0 bases, with 9 bases between. CDR3 residues: CASSLVVGVNTEAFF. CDR3 nucleotide sequence: TGCGCCAGCAGCTTGGTGGTAGGGGTGAACACTGAAGCTTTCTTT.